These 31 T cell receptor beta chains were all obtained from the same sample, sequenced in a study of identical twins. TCRdb re-called the 5' RACE reads through MiXCR, storing one row per CDR3 protein. The sample shows about 240,000 distinct CDR3 sequences, roughly 13% of them seen only once. These same data were also listed under a study on yellow fever vaccine responses in identical twins.

Sequencing was carried out using memory (CD45RO+) T cells sorted from blood. The receptors derive from a woman under 30 in good health.

In this sample, this clonotype turned up a few times. The V call is TRBV9, the J call TRBJ2-1; D might be TRBD2 (6 bases). With 3 bases removed from V and 0 bases from J, the gap between germline ends came to 13 bases. Germline loops: CDR1 SGDLS, CDR2 YYNGEE. The CDR3 has 16 amino acids. CDR3 region: CASSAYSGSSYNEQFF. DNA for the CDR3: TGTGCCAGCAGCGCCTATAGCGGTAGCTCCTACAATGAGCAGTTCTTC.

This clonotype was detected a few times. The V gene is TRBV7-2, the J gene TRBJ2-1, with D hard to call. Germline values: CDR1 SGHTA, CDR2 FQGNSA. V dropped 0 bases and J dropped 3 bases, with 9 bases sitting between them. This CDR3 is 15 amino acids long. CDR3 DNA: TGTGCCAGCAGCTTAGCGGGGTTAAACTACAATGAGCAGTTCTTC. The encoded protein is CASSLAGLNYNEQFF.

This clonotype was picked up a small number of times. The chain combines TRBV29-1 with TRBJ1-1, with 8 bases matching TRBD1. CDR3 size: 14 residues. V dropped 4 bases and J dropped 5; count of bases not matched to a gene: 9. CDR1 and CDR2 (germline): SQVTM, ANQGSEA. As DNA, the CDR3 is TGCAGCGTTGCAGGGGGCGGTGTACCGACTGAAGCTTTCTTT. It codes for CSVAGGGVPTEAFF.

This chain links TRBV28 with TRBJ2-5; 8 bases align to TRBD1. The CDR3 consists of 16 residues. The germline CDR1 and CDR2 sequences are MDHEN and SYDVKM. J was trimmed by 3 bases and V by 3 bases; bases with no gene match: 9. CDR3 protein: CASSFLPGQVKETQYF. CDR3 sequence (DNA): TGTGCCAGCAGTTTCCTCCCGGGACAGGTTAAAGAGACCCAGTACTTC.

This clonotype has just a few counts. The chain employs TRBV28 and TRBJ2-7; D might be TRBD2 (5 bases). Germline loops: CDR1 MDHEN, CDR2 SYDVKM. With 2 bases removed from V and 4 bases from J, the gap between germline ends came to 15 bases. The CDR3 loop spans 15 amino acids. CDR3 nucleotides: TGTGCCAGCAGTTTACCCGGGTCCGAGGGATACGAGCAGTACTTC. Translating gives CASSLPGSEGYEQYF.

This clonotype occurred many times. The chain is built from TRBV5-6 and TRBJ2-7; possibly TRBD1 for D (5 bases). Germline CDR1 and CDR2: SGHDT and YYEEEE. V gave up 3 bases and J gave up 3 bases, with 7 bases separating them. The CDR3 loop spans 12 amino acids. The CDR3 nucleotides are TGTGCCAGCAGCTCAGGGTTCTACGAGCAGTACTTC. Protein sequence: CASSSGFYEQYF.

Many counts were recorded for this clonotype. The chain has TRBV2 and TRBJ2-7; weak D call: TRBD2 (6 bases). Trimming pared 6 bases from V and 0 bases from J, leaving 21 bases between. The CDR3 spans 17 residues. Germline CDR1 reads SNHLY; CDR2 reads FYNNEI. Written as DNA, the CDR3 is TGTGCCAGCAGACTTCCCTCGGGGGAGGAGAACTCCTACGAGCAGTACTTC. Its translation is CASRLPSGEENSYEQYF.

The rearrangement links TRBV28 to TRBJ2-7; TRBD1 matches at 7 bases. This CDR3 is built from 14 residues. The ends lost 5 bases at V and 3 bases at J; junction bases unmatched: 7. Germline V gene lookup returns CDR1 MDHEN and CDR2 SYDVKM. CDR3: CASSPPGTVYEQYF. The CDR3 bases are TGTGCCAGCAGTCCTCCCGGGACAGTCTACGAGCAGTACTTC. The full variable domain, with the rest looked up from reference TRBV28 and TRBJ2-7, is DVKVTQSSRYLVKRTGEKVFLECVQDMDHENMFWYRQDPGLGLRLIYFSYDVKMKEKGDIPEGYSVSREKKERFSLILESASTNQTSMYLCASSPPGTVYEQYFGPGTRLTVT.

This chain links TRBV7-9 with TRBJ2-3, with 8 bases identical to TRBD2. V was pared by 5 bases and J by 2 bases, with 6 bases of the junction left unmatched. The V gene's germline CDR1 is SEHNR and CDR2 FQNEAQ (reference sequence). The CDR3 is 15 residues long. The CDR3 loop is CASSPIAGFTDTQYF. CDR3 nucleotide sequence: TGTGCCAGCAGCCCGATAGCGGGATTCACAGATACGCAGTATTTT.

V and J are TRBV7-9 and TRBJ2-3; D is unresolved. Germline values: CDR1 SEHNR, CDR2 FQNEAQ (reference sequence). V dropped 5 bases and J dropped 1 base, with 10 bases sitting between them. The CDR3 spans 14 residues. CDR3 amino acids: CASSRSAGTDTQYF. In DNA form, the CDR3 reads TGTGCCAGCAGCCGTTCAGCAGGCACAGATACGCAGTATTTT.

The V gene is TRBV4-3, the J gene TRBJ2-5; a possible D gene is TRBD2 (6 bases). V was cut by 2 bases and J by 5 bases, with 15 bases left in between. The CDR3 sequence is 15 residues long. Looked up from germline, CDR1 is LGHNA and CDR2 is YSLEER. The CDR3 DNA reads as TGCGCCAGCAGCCAAATGGGGGGAGTGTACGAGACCCAGTACTTC. This sequence encodes CASSQMGGVYETQYF.

This CDR3 is CASSDLAGADTQYF. CDR3 coding DNA: TGTGCCAGCAGTGACTTGGCAGGGGCAGATACGCAGTATTTT. The chain is built from TRBV6-4 and TRBJ2-3; weak D call: TRBD1 (6 bases). The V gene's germline CDR1 is MRHNA and CDR2 SNTAGT. The V end lost 1 base, the J end lost 4 bases, and 9 bases lay between the germline ends. The CDR3 is made up of 14 amino acids.

This chain joins TRBV10-3 and TRBJ1-5; tentative D call: TRBD1 (5 bases). The CDR3 loop spans 15 amino acids. Between the trimmed V and J ends, which lost 1 base and 1 base, there was a span of 8 bases. Germline V CDR1 and CDR2: ENHRY, SYGVKD. The CDR3 DNA reads as TGTGCCATCAGTGAGTTTCGGGGGAGCAATCAGCCCCAGCATTTT. As protein: CAISEFRGSNQPQHF.

This clonotype was observed a handful of times. V gene TRBV5-1 combines with J gene TRBJ2-5, with 7 bases identical to TRBD1. This CDR3 region has 15 residues. The V and J ends lost 1 base and 1 base, in that order; junction bases with no gene match: 4. Germline V gene lookup returns CDR1 SGHRS and CDR2 YFSETQ. The CDR3 spells CASSLRTGVQETQYF. The DNA for the CDR3 is TGCGCCAGCAGCTTGAGAACAGGGGTCCAAGAGACCCAGTACTTC.

The rearrangement links TRBV3-1 to TRBJ2-7, with TRBD1 matching 9 bases. Looked up from germline, CDR1 is LGHDT and CDR2 is YNNKEL (reference sequence). Losses at the gene ends were 4 bases for V and 3 bases for J; bases not matched to a gene: 10. The CDR3 covers 16 residues. DNA of the CDR3: TGTGCCAGCAGCCCTAGGGACAGGGAAGGAATCTACGAGCAGTACTTC. Protein product: CASSPRDREGIYEQYF.

The chain carries TRBV7-6 and TRBJ1-1; D is unresolved. V was cut by 0 bases and J by 0 bases, with 11 bases left in between. CDR3 length: 16 amino acids. Germline V gene lookup returns CDR1 SGHVS and CDR2 FNYEAQ. CDR3 bases: TGTGCCAGCAGCTTAGCGGCCAGATCAATGAACACTGAAGCTTTCTTT. This sequence encodes CASSLAARSMNTEAFF.

V and J are TRBV5-1 and TRBJ2-2; D is perhaps TRBD1 or TRBD2 (7 bases each). The CDR3 totals 13 residues. Germline values: CDR1 SGHRS, CDR2 YFSETQ. The V and J ends lost 3 bases and 6 bases respectively, with 9 bases between them. The CDR3 region is CASSSGGAGELFF. CDR3 sequence (DNA): TGCGCCAGCAGCTCAGGGGGGGCCGGGGAGCTGTTTTTT.

This clonotype was detected ten times or more. V usage is TRBV11-2 and J usage is TRBJ2-2; D might be TRBD1 (6 bases). Trimming stripped 4 bases from V and 7 bases from J, with 25 bases between. Germline CDR1 and CDR2: SGHAT and FQNNGV. The CDR3 consists of 18 residues. The CDR3 protein is CASSSEAQGQGRGGELFF. DNA for the CDR3: TGTGCCAGCAGCTCAGAGGCACAGGGCCAGGGTAGAGGCGGGGAGCTGTTTTTT. The variable domain in full, completed from reference TRBV11-2 and TRBJ2-2, reads EAGVAQSPRYKIIEKRQSVAFWCNPISGHATLYWYQQILGQGPKLLIQFQNNGVVDDSQLPKDRFSAERLKGVDSTLKIQPAKLEDSAVYLCASSSEAQGQGRGGELFFGEGSRLTVL.

This clonotype was seen more than once but under ten times. This chain uses TRBV27 with TRBJ2-7; the match to TRBD2 covers 8 bases. V trimming: 2 bases; J trimming: 4 bases; junction bases outside the gene matches: 4. CDR1 is MNHEY and CDR2 is SMNVEV in the germline V gene (reference sequence). CDR3 length: 14 amino acids. CDR3: CASSLEPGGYEQYF. CDR3 bases: TGTGCCAGCAGTTTAGAGCCGGGAGGGTACGAGCAGTACTTC.

This clonotype came up a few times. The genes are TRBV6-4 and TRBJ1-1; tentative D call: TRBD1 (6 bases). V lost 5 bases, J lost 1 base, and 11 bases lay in between. CDR3 length: 14 amino acids. Germline values: CDR1 MRHNA, CDR2 SNTAGT. The CDR3 protein is CASSPDRRNTEAFF. Written as DNA, the CDR3 is TGTGCCAGCAGTCCCGACAGGCGGAACACTGAAGCTTTCTTT.

This clonotype was observed a few times. The chain joins TRBV28 to TRBJ2-5; D not resolved. Trimming removed 10 bases from V and 4 bases from J, with 19 bases in between. This CDR3 is built from 14 residues. Germline assignment: CDR1 MDHEN and CDR2 SYDVKM. CDR3 loop: CATSTWLERETQYF. In DNA form, the CDR3 reads TGTGCCACCTCTACCTGGCTTGAAAGAGAGACCCAGTACTTC.

V and J are TRBV5-1 and TRBJ2-3; TRBD2 aligns across 7 bases. The CDR3 covers 16 residues. V trimming: 3 bases; J trimming: 0 bases; junction bases outside the gene matches: 7. CDR1 and CDR2 (germline): SGHRS, YFSETQ. The CDR3 loop is CASSSLAAPSTDTQYF. The CDR3 region has the DNA TGCGCCAGCAGCTCGCTAGCGGCCCCTAGCACAGATACGCAGTATTTT.

The chain links TRBV6-5 to TRBJ2-3, with D maybe TRBD2 (7 bases). CDR3 length: 16 residues. V was shortened by 6 bases and J by 6 bases, with 22 bases between the two germline ends. CDR1 and CDR2 from the germline V gene are MNHEY and SVGAGI. The CDR3, as DNA: TGTGCCAGCAGATCTCGCGGGGGCACTAATGTCGATACGCAGTATTTT. This codes for CASRSRGGTNVDTQYF.

This clonotype was recorded at least ten times. The chain couples TRBV12-3 or TRBV12-4 to TRBJ2-7; the D gene is possibly TRBD1 (6 bases). The CDR3 contains 15 residues. The V end was cut by 4 bases, the J end by 4 bases, with 17 bases between. CDR3 sequence reads: CASSYQQGLGYEQYF. The CDR3 nucleotides are TGTGCCAGCAGTTACCAACAGGGATTAGGGTACGAGCAGTACTTC.

The chain employs TRBV2 and TRBJ2-7; D might be TRBD2 (6 bases). V was shortened by 6 bases and J by 0 bases, with 15 bases between the two germline ends. Per the germline V gene, CDR1 is SNHLY and CDR2 is FYNNEI. CDR3 size: 15 residues. CDR3 region: CASSLPSGVSYEQYF. CDR3 DNA: TGTGCCAGCAGCCTACCATCGGGGGTCTCCTACGAGCAGTACTTC.

The rearrangement uses TRBV29-1 and TRBJ2-3; no definite D call. Per the germline V gene, CDR1 is SQVTM and CDR2 is ANQGSEA. This CDR3 contains 13 residues. With 5 bases removed from V and 6 bases from J, the gap between germline ends came to 15 bases. CDR3 in amino acids: CSVPTDGYDTQYF. For the CDR3, the DNA is TGCAGCGTTCCTACGGACGGTTACGATACGCAGTATTTT.

This clonotype was detected ten times or more. The chain couples TRBV9 to TRBJ2-3, with D possibly called TRBD1 or TRBD2 (5 bases each). The CDR3 has 22 residues. V lost 3 bases, J lost 0 bases, and 32 bases lay in between. Germline assignment: CDR1 SGDLS and CDR2 YYNGEE. The CDR3 sequence is CASSGKGVWGMTFFTSTDTQYF. The CDR3 region has the DNA TGTGCCAGCAGCGGGAAGGGTGTGTGGGGGATGACTTTCTTCACCAGCACAGATACGCAGTATTTT.

Ten or more counts support this clonotype. V gene TRBV29-1 combines with J gene TRBJ2-7; perhaps TRBD1 as D (6 bases). The CDR3 contains 14 residues. V was shortened by 4 bases and J by 0 bases, with 13 bases between the two germline ends. Germline V gene data show CDR1 as SQVTM and CDR2 as ANQGSEA. CDR3 region: CSVVLQGSSYEQYF. The CDR3 coding sequence is TGCAGCGTTGTACTACAGGGAAGCTCCTACGAGCAGTACTTC.

Ten or more counts support this clonotype. The chain uses TRBV12-3 or TRBV12-4 and TRBJ2-7, with 7 bases identical to TRBD1. V was pared by 6 bases and J by 9 bases, with 11 bases of the junction left unmatched. This CDR3 has 13 residues. The CDR3 spells CASRGTVSLGQYF. In DNA form, the CDR3 reads TGTGCCAGCAGGGGGACAGTTTCATTGGGGCAGTACTTC.

This clonotype was seen more than once but under ten times. This chain connects TRBV5-1 to TRBJ2-7; maybe TRBD2 (5 bases). This CDR3 has 13 amino acids. Germline CDR1 and CDR2: SGHRS and YFSETQ. V lost 4 bases to trimming and J lost 7 bases, with 15 bases between them. The CDR3 loop reads CASSLGLREEQYF. CDR3 in DNA: TGCGCCAGCAGCCTCGGCCTTAGGGAGGAGCAGTACTTC.

This clonotype was observed a few times. The chain is built from TRBV7-2 and TRBJ1-1, with a weak D call TRBD1 (5 bases). CDR1 and CDR2 from the germline V gene are SGHTA and FQGNSA. The CDR3 is 14 residues long. V lost 2 bases to trimming and J lost 1 base, with 8 bases between them. For the CDR3, the DNA is TGTGCCAGCAGCTTATCAGGGTCGAACACTGAAGCTTTCTTT. As protein: CASSLSGSNTEAFF.